The rows below give T cell receptor beta chains drawn from one sample of a study of tumor T cells in aggressive B-cell lymphoma. Here immunoSEQ multiplex PCR was the method, and the copy in TCRdb shows in-frame clones only, minus some. The sample holds 9,000 to 13,000 clones; 70% to 90% are singletons and the top ten take about 2.2%. Sequenced input: tumor tissue. Receptors originate from an adult with diffuse large B cell lymphoma. Both conserved end residues are part of each CDR3. D genes are given only for firm matches. Some rows mark clone size as missing; the rest say once, few, many or name a class of expanded clone.

size | J | D | V | DNA | CDR3
once | TRBJ2-2 | NA | TRBV9 | TGTGCCAGCAGCGTAGGGGTTAGCCTTTCCGGGGAGCTGTTTTTT | CASSVGVSLSGELFF
once | TRBJ1-3 | NA | TRBV21-1 | TGTGCCAGCAGTAGGAAGGTAGCTACACACGCACGAAACACCATATATTTT | CASSRKVATHARNTIYF
few | TRBJ1-2 | NA | TRBV10-3 | TGTGCCATCAGTGGGTGGGCAGGCTATGGCTACACCTTC | CAISGWAGYGYTF
few | TRBJ2-7 | NA | TRBV19 | TGTGCCAGTAGTATGAACCGCCTCTCAGGGGAGCAGTACTTC | CASSMNRLSGEQYF
NA | TRBJ2-1 | TRBD2 | TRBV28 | TGTGCCAGCAGTCAGGGACTAGCGTCGCAGTTCTTC | CASSQGLASQFF
NA | TRBJ1-2 | NA | TRBV28 | TGTGCCAGCAGTCAGACAGGACTGGGCTACACCTTC | CASSQTGLGYTF
once | TRBJ2-7 | TRBD2 | TRBV6-6 | TGTGCCAGCTCCAATCTAGCGGCCAGCTCCTACGAGCAGTACTTC | CASSNLAASSYEQYF
few | TRBJ1-3 | NA | TRBV21-1 | TGTGCCAGCAGTCTGATGCTACTACAACACGCACGAAACACCATATATTTT | CASSLMLLQHARNTIYF
NA | TRBJ2-7 | TRBD2 | TRBV5-4 | TGTGCCAGCAGTCCGACTAGCGGGAGGGCCAACGAGCAGTACTTC | CASSPTSGRANEQYF
NA | TRBJ2-2 | NA | TRBV11-2 | TGTGCCAGCAGCCCAAAGACAGGAAACACCGGGGAGCTGTTTTTT | CASSPKTGNTGELFF
NA | TRBJ1-2 | TRBD1 | TRBV19 | TGTGCCAGTAGGAAACAGGGGGCAGGGGGCTACACCTTC | CASRKQGAGGYTF
NA | TRBJ2-7 | TRBD2 | TRBV19 | TGTGCCAGTAGTAAGGGGACTAGCGGAGTCTACGAGCAGTACTTC | CASSKGTSGVYEQYF
NA | TRBJ1-5 | TRBD1 | TRBV27 | TGTGCCAGCAGCGGGACAGGGCATCAGCCCCAGCATTTT | CASSGTGHQPQHF
NA | TRBJ2-1 | TRBD2 | TRBV11-1 | TGTGCCAGCAGCTCCCGCTTTGCGGGAGGGAATAATGAGCAGTTCTTC | CASSSRFAGGNNEQFF
NA | TRBJ2-3 | NA | TRBV7-2 | TGTGCCAGCAGCTTAGTCGGGGGCACAGATACGCAGTATTTT | CASSLVGGTDTQYF
NA | TRBJ2-3 | NA | TRBV11-2 | TGTGCCAGCACCTTAAGCGGTTTCAGCACAGATACGCAGTATTTT | CASTLSGFSTDTQYF
NA | TRBJ2-1 | TRBD2 | TRBV11-2 | TGTGCCAGCAGCGCGACTAGCGGGGTCCTGAGATACAATGAGCAGTTCTTC | CASSATSGVLRYNEQFF
NA | TRBJ1-2 | TRBD1 | TRBV6-6 | TGTGCCAGCAGTCCAGTCCGGGACAGGGCGGGCTACACCTTC | CASSPVRDRAGYTF
NA | TRBJ2-5 | NA | TRBV27 | TGTGCCAGCAGACTATCTCCCGGTTCGTCAGAGACCCAGTACTTC | CASRLSPGSSETQYF
NA | TRBJ1-2 | NA | TRBV28 | TGTGCCAGCAGTTCTCAGGTCGACGGCTACACCTTC | CASSSQVDGYTF
NA | TRBJ2-1 | NA | TRBV9 | TGTGCCAGCAGCGTAGATCTAGCCTCTACCTCCTACAATGAGCAGTTCTTC | CASSVDLASTSYNEQFF
NA | TRBJ2-3 | NA | TRBV2 | TGTGCCAGCAGCGAACGTCCAGGGAGGACAGATACGCAGTATTTT | CASSERPGRTDTQYF
NA | TRBJ1-1 | NA | TRBV20-1 | TGCAGTGCACCCGTGGGGGGGTCGGCTTTCTTT | CSAPVGGSAFF
NA | TRBJ2-5 | NA | TRBV29-1 | TGCAGCGTGGTTAGAGGGGAGACCCAGTACTTC | CSVVRGETQYF
NA | TRBJ1-5 | NA | TRBV27 | TGTGCCAGCAGTTTAGCGGGTGGAGGTGATCAGCCCCAGCATTTT | CASSLAGGGDQPQHF
NA | TRBJ1-2 | TRBD1 | TRBV29-1 | TGCAGCGCTCGCTTGCAGGAAGGACAGGAGAACTACACCTTC | CSARLQEGQENYTF
few | TRBJ2-3 | TRBD2 | TRBV19 | TGTGCCAGTAGTATCGCCCCCCTAGCGGGAGCGGGTACAGATACGCAGTATTTT | CASSIAPLAGAGTDTQYF
NA | TRBJ2-7 | NA | TRBV19 | TGTGCCAGTAGTCCGACTAGCTCCTACGAGCAGTACTTC | CASSPTSSYEQYF
once | TRBJ2-1 | TRBD2 | TRBV7-9 | TGTGCCAGCAGCCCTCGAGGACAGACTAGCGGGAGGCTTTACAATGAGCAGTTCTTC | CASSPRGQTSGRLYNEQFF
NA | TRBJ2-7 | TRBD1 | TRBV29-1 | TGCAGCGTCCTCACAGGGGTCGAGCAGTACTTC | CSVLTGVEQYF
NA | TRBJ2-2 | TRBD2 | TRBV6-1 | TGTGCCAGCAAGGGACTAGCGAACACCGGGGAGCTGTTTTTT | CASKGLANTGELFF
NA | TRBJ2-2 | NA | TRBV7-2 | TGTGCCAGCAGCTTAGCGAAATCCCAGGGATGGACCGGGGAGCTGTTTTTT | CASSLAKSQGWTGELFF
NA | TRBJ1-1 | NA | TRBV7-2 | TGTGCCAGCAGCATCACGACAGGCCGGGTAGCTTTCTTT | CASSITTGRVAFF
NA | TRBJ2-1 | TRBD2 | TRBV15 | TGTGCCACCAAAACTAGCGGGAGGCAGTACAATGAGCAGTTCTTC | CATKTSGRQYNEQFF
NA | TRBJ1-5 | TRBD1 | TRBV27 | TGTGCCAGCAGTCAACAGGGGGGCAATCAGCCCCAGCATTTT | CASSQQGGNQPQHF
NA | TRBJ2-3 | TRBD2 | TRBV7-2 | TGTGCCAGCAGCTCCAGGACTAGCTTTCCAGATACGCAGTATTTT | CASSSRTSFPDTQYF
NA | TRBJ2-7 | NA | TRBV7-6 | TGTGCCAGCAGCTGGACCCAGGGCTACGAGCAGTACTTC | CASSWTQGYEQYF
once | TRBJ2-7 | NA | TRBV2 | TGTGCCAGCAGTCCCTACTACGAGCAGTACTTC | CASSPYYEQYF
once | TRBJ2-1 | TRBD2 | TRBV7-9 | TGTGCCAGCAGTATGGGGACTAGCTTAAACAATGAGCAGTTCTTC | CASSMGTSLNNEQFF
NA | TRBJ2-3 | NA | TRBV28 | TGTGCCAGCAGTTTATCGGGTGTGTGGCGATACACAGATACGCAGTATTTT | CASSLSGVWRYTDTQYF
once | TRBJ2-7 | NA | TRBV14 | TGTGCCAGCAGCCGAGAACTAGGGGGAGAGCAGTACTTC | CASSRELGGEQYF
NA | TRBJ2-7 | NA | TRBV7-9 | TGTGCCAGCAGCTTACCGGGCTCCTACGAGCAGTACTTC | CASSLPGSYEQYF
NA | TRBJ1-1 | NA | TRBV7-9 | TGTGCCAGCAAGAGTTCCCAGGCCGTGAACACTGAAGCTTTCTTT | CASKSSQAVNTEAFF
NA | TRBJ2-3 | NA | TRBV7-2 | TGTGCCAGCACCCAGAGCGTGGATACGCAGTATTTT | CASTQSVDTQYF
NA | TRBJ2-1 | TRBD2 | TRBV27 | TGTGCCAGCAGTCCCTTTGCCTCTAGCGGCCCAGGGAGGGGTGAGCAGTTCTTC | CASSPFASSGPGRGEQFF
NA | TRBJ1-5 | NA | TRBV5-5 | TGTGCCAGCAGCTTGTTTCTTGAGGCGAGCTTCAATCAGCCCCAGCATTTT | CASSLFLEASFNQPQHF
NA | TRBJ2-7 | NA | TRBV5-6 | TGTGCCAGCAGCCTGAGGGGTAGGGGGAACTACGAGCAGTACTTC | CASSLRGRGNYEQYF
NA | TRBJ1-6 | TRBD1 | TRBV5-1 | TGCGCCAGCAGCTTTGACAGGGTTAATTCACCCCTCCACTTT | CASSFDRVNSPLHF
NA | TRBJ2-7 | NA | TRBV27 | TGTGCCAGCAGTAACAGAGGAGGGCGGAACTCCTACGAGCAGTACTTC | CASSNRGGRNSYEQYF